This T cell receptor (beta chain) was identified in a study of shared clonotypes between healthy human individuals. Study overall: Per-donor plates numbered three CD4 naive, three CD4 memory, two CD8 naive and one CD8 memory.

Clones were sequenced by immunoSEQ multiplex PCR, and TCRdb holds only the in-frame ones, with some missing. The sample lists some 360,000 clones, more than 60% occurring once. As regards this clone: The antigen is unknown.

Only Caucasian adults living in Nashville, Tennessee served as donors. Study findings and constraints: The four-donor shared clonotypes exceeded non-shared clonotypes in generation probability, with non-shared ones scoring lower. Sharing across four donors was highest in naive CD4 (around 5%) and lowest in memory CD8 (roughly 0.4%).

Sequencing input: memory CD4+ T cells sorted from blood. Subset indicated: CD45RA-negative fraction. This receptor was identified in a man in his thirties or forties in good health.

The DNA for the CDR3 is TGTGCCAGTAGTTCCCGACAGGGGCACGTTCAGCCCCAGCATTTT. Translated, it gives CASSSRQGHVQPQHF. V gene TRBV19 combines with J gene TRBJ1-5; 8 bases line up with TRBD1. V was pared by 5 bases and J by 6 bases, with 9 bases of the junction left unmatched. Germline CDR1 is LNHDA and CDR2 is SQIVND (reference sequence). This CDR3 region has 15 residues.